The present TCR beta chain was sequenced within a study of blood T cell repertoires in COVID-19. On the study more broadly: Acute and convalescent COVID-19 specimens originated in the United States, Italy and Spain. Sources were T cells, B-cell-depleted T cells, or PBMCs; the material itself was cDNA or gDNA.

TCRdb keeps only in-frame clones here, not all; method: immunoSEQ multiplex PCR. The sample shows a few hundred thousand clones, approximately 88% of them seen only once. Source material: peripheral blood. The clonotype was recovered from a woman in her thirties with COVID-19, enrolled during active disease.

The CDR3 coding sequence is TGTGCCACCGCCCGAGGACAGGGTGCCGATACGCAGTATTTT. Its protein is CATARGQGADTQYF. This sequence joins TRBV15 and TRBJ2-3, with 8 bases matching TRBD1. The length of the CDR3 is 14 residues. The V and J ends lost 8 bases and 6 bases, in that order; junction bases with no gene match: 10. Per germline, CDR1 LNHNV and CDR2 YYDKDF (reference sequence).